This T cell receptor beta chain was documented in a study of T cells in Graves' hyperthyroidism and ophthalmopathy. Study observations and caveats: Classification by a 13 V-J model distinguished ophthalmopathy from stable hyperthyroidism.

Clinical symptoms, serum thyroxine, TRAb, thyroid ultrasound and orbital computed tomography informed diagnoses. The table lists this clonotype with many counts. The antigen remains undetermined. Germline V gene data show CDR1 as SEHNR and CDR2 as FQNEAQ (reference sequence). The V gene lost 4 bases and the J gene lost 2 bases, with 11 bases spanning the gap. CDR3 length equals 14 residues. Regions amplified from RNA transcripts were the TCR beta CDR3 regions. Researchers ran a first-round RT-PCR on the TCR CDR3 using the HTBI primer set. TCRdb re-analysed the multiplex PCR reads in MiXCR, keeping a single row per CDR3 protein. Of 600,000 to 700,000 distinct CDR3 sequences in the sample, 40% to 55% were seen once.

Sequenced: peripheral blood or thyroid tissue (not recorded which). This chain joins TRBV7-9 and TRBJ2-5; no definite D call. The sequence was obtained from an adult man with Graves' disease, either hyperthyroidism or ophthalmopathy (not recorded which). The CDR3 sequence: CASSSRVGQETQYF. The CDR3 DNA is TGTGCCAGCAGCTCAAGGGTCGGACAAGAGACCCAGTACTTC.